This T cell receptor beta chain was sequenced for a study of a mutant IDH1 vaccine in newly diagnosed glioma. Assay used: immunoSEQ multiplex PCR; TCRdb lists only in-frame clones, some missing. This sample carries approximately 28,000 clones, less than 90% of them seen once, and the ten largest clones take about 33%. The CDR3 loop spans 13 amino acids. Per germline, CDR1 SGHNT and CDR2 YYREEE (reference sequence). Trimming stripped 3 bases from V and 6 bases from J, with 10 bases between. Turning to this clone: Antigen unknown.

Noted time point: week 35, safety follow-up. Doses of 300 ug of mutant IDH1 20-mer peptide were given with topical imiquimod. In weeks 1, 3, 5, 7, 11, 15, 19 and 23, patients were immunized, eight times in all. The origin of this receptor is a man in his thirties or forties with glioma. Source: PBMCs, taken from a glioma patient whose treatment included an IDH1 peptide vaccine. This sequence joins TRBV5-4 and TRBJ2-1; no definite D call. In nucleotides, the CDR3 is TGTGCCAGCAGCTCTTCCTTTTCCAATGAGCAGTTCTTC. Translated, it gives CASSSSFSNEQFF.